This entry lists 28 T cell receptor beta chains sequenced from one sample in a study of blood T cell repertoires in COVID-19. Some clones are missing from TCRdb's copy, which holds only in-frame ones; the method was immunoSEQ multiplex PCR. This table holds 200,000 to 250,000 clones, 70% to 90% found once. The sequencing sample was made of peripheral blood. Every receptor here comes from a woman in her 30s who had recovered from COVID-19.

This rearrangement joins TRBV25-1 to TRBJ2-1, with D maybe TRBD1 (5 bases). Germline lookup yields CDR1 MGHDK and CDR2 SYGVNS. The V and J ends lost 5 bases and 5 bases respectively, with 7 bases between them. The CDR3 has 12 residues. CDR3 protein: CASSQGHNEQFF. In DNA form, the CDR3 reads TGTGCCAGCAGTCAGGGTCACAATGAGCAGTTCTTC.

This clone was seen more than once but under ten times. The chain employs TRBV4-1 and TRBJ2-7; 10 bases agree with TRBD1. J was trimmed by 2 bases and V by 0 bases; bases with no gene match: 1. From germline, CDR1 is MGHRA and CDR2 YSYEKL. The CDR3 loop spans 15 amino acids. CDR3 DNA sequence: TGCGCCAGCAGCCAAGAAGGGACAGGGGCCTACGAGCAGTACTTC. It specifies CASSQEGTGAYEQYF.

This rearrangement joins TRBV2 to TRBJ1-4, with 9 bases matching TRBD1. Trimming at V came to 7 bases and at J to 0 bases, leaving 9 bases not matched to a gene. This CDR3 is 17 amino acids long. Germline V gene data show CDR1 as SNHLY and CDR2 as FYNNEI. DNA of the CDR3: TGTGCCAGCAAAATTGGGACAGGGCTCGCAACTAATGAAAAACTGTTTTTT. Its protein is CASKIGTGLATNEKLFF.

This chain links TRBV4-2 with TRBJ2-7; possible D gene TRBD1, 6 bases. The CDR3 length is 13 residues. The germline V gene encodes CDR1 LGHNA and CDR2 YNFKEQ. Trimming cost V 3 bases and J 5 bases, with 11 bases left between them. DNA for the CDR3: TGTGCCAGCAGCCACCCAGGGGTTCACGAGCAGTACTTC. It yields the protein CASSHPGVHEQYF.

The rearrangement joins TRBV27 to TRBJ1-1, with 7 bases matching TRBD1. The V gene's germline CDR1 is MNHEY and CDR2 SMNVEV (reference sequence). The CDR3 runs 15 residues. V shed 4 bases, J shed 4 bases, and the junction held 9 bases outside the gene matches. In DNA form, the CDR3 reads TGTGCCAGCAGTTCGGTACAGGGGCGGGGCACTGAAGCTTTCTTT. Amino acid sequence: CASSSVQGRGTEAFF.

The chain combines TRBV12-3 or TRBV12-4 with TRBJ2-7, with TRBD2 as a possible D gene (5 bases). This CDR3 region has 13 residues. V lost 3 bases to trimming and J lost 5 bases, with 11 bases between them. The CDR3 sequence is CASSFRGGDEQYF. Written as DNA, the CDR3 is TGTGCCAGCAGTTTTCGGGGTGGTGACGAGCAGTACTTC.

The V and J genes are TRBV2 and TRBJ2-7; 9 positions match TRBD1. CDR1 is SNHLY and CDR2 is FYNNEI in the germline V gene. Unmatched junction bases numbered 5, after V lost 4 bases and J lost 1 base. This CDR3 is 15 amino acids long. The CDR3 region is CASSGWTGASYEQYF. DNA for the CDR3: TGTGCCAGCAGTGGATGGACAGGGGCATCCTACGAGCAGTACTTC.

V usage is TRBV4-3 and J usage is TRBJ1-1, with D perhaps TRBD1 (6 bases). V dropped 1 base and J dropped 1 base, with 13 bases sitting between them. This CDR3 contains 16 residues. Germline CDR1 is LGHNA and CDR2 is YSLEER. The CDR3 nucleotides are TGCGCCAGCAGCCAAGTAACAGGGATAAAGAACACTGAAGCTTTCTTT. This encodes CASSQVTGIKNTEAFF.

This clone has only one observation. This rearrangement joins TRBV11-2 to TRBJ1-1; D not certain. The CDR3 totals 13 residues. The V and J ends lost 6 bases and 2 bases respectively, with 10 bases between them. CDR1 and CDR2 from the germline V gene are SGHAT and FQNNGV. CDR3 nucleotides: TGTGCCAGCAGTCTTAGTAGCAACACTGAAGCTTTCTTT. Its protein is CASSLSSNTEAFF.

This chain connects TRBV6-1 to TRBJ1-6, with 7 bases identical to TRBD1. The CDR3 spans 16 residues. Germline V CDR1 and CDR2: MNHNS, SASEGT. The ends lost 3 bases at V and 7 bases at J; junction bases unmatched: 9. CDR3 bases: TGTGCCAGCAGTGACCCCTCGACAGGGATCAATTCACCCCTCCACTTT. This sequence encodes CASSDPSTGINSPLHF.

V and J are TRBV18 and TRBJ1-2; TRBD1 matches at 7 bases. The CDR3 runs to 14 residues. The germline gives CDR1 KGHSH, CDR2 LQKENI. V trimming: 4 bases; J trimming: 4 bases; junction bases outside the gene matches: 6. CDR3 sequence: CASSLDRETYGYTF. The CDR3 bases are TGTGCCAGCTCACTAGACAGGGAAACCTATGGCTACACCTTC.

CDR3 DNA sequence: TGTGCCACCCATCGGGTAAACACCGGGGAGCTGTTTTTT. This encodes CATHRVNTGELFF. The chain links TRBV6-5 to TRBJ2-2; D is undetermined. This CDR3 is 13 amino acids long. Deletions cut 10 bases from V and 2 bases from J, with 11 bases between. Germline CDR1 and CDR2: MNHEY and SVGAGI.

This clone was found once. DNA for the CDR3: TGTGCCAGCAGCGTAGGGAGGGGGCGATCCTACAATGAGCAGTTCTTC. Residues: CASSVGRGRSYNEQFF. This sequence joins TRBV9 and TRBJ2-1; D is possibly TRBD1 (7 bases). V shed 0 bases and J shed 1 base, with 11 bases lying between them. Germline values: CDR1 SGDLS, CDR2 YYNGEE. This CDR3 is 16 amino acids long.

The rearrangement uses TRBV5-1 and TRBJ2-7; 11 bases are a match to TRBD1. V lost 1 base and J lost 7; bases outside the gene matches: 7. CDR1 and CDR2 from the germline V gene are SGHRS and YFSETQ. The CDR3 is 15 amino acids. The CDR3: CASSLSGTGGLEQYF. Here the CDR3 DNA reads TGCGCCAGCAGCTTGTCCGGGACAGGGGGTCTGGAGCAGTACTTC.

This clone was found a few times. This chain links TRBV12-5 with TRBJ1-1, with a possible D match to TRBD1 (6 bases). V lost 0 bases and J 1 base, leaving 15 bases between the germline ends. Germline V gives CDR1 LGHNT, CDR2 FRNRAP. The CDR3 sequence is 17 residues long. This CDR3 reads CASGLVQGGRGNTEAFF. CDR3 sequence (DNA): TGTGCTAGTGGTTTGGTACAAGGGGGGAGGGGGAACACTGAAGCTTTCTTT.

The chain combines TRBV18 with TRBJ2-5; 7 bases map to TRBD2. Germline V gives CDR1 KGHSH, CDR2 LQKENI. The CDR3 is 13 amino acids. Trimming cost V 6 bases and J 5 bases; bases outside gene matches: 6. The CDR3 nucleotides read TGTGCCAGCTCGTACGGGACTAAGGAGACCCAGTACTTC. It codes for CASSYGTKETQYF.

J is TRBJ1-5 and V is TRBV7-4; maybe TRBD1 (5 bases). The germline V gene encodes CDR1 SGHVT and CDR2 SQSDAQ. CDR3 length: 16 residues. Trimming stripped 0 bases from V and 2 bases from J, with 11 bases between. The CDR3 here is CASSLASWGGNQPQHF. In DNA, the CDR3 is TGTGCCAGCAGCTTAGCGTCGTGGGGGGGCAATCAGCCCCAGCATTTT.

The CDR3 sequence: CASSADRGWQETQYF. In nucleotides, the CDR3 is TGTGCCAGTAGTGCGGACAGGGGGTGGCAAGAGACCCAGTACTTC. The rearrangement joins TRBV19 to TRBJ2-5; 10 nucleotides align to TRBD1. The CDR3 extends over 15 amino acids. V lost 5 bases and J lost 2; bases outside the gene matches: 5. Germline CDR1 LNHDA, CDR2 SQIVND (reference sequence).

The chain recombines TRBV5-1 with TRBJ2-5; perhaps TRBD1 as D (6 bases). V dropped 4 bases and J dropped 1 base, with 14 bases sitting between them. Per the germline V gene, CDR1 is SGHRS and CDR2 is YFSETQ. This CDR3 contains 15 residues. CDR3 loop: CASSALDSVQETQYF. CDR3 nucleotide sequence: TGCGCCAGCAGCGCACTGGACAGTGTCCAAGAGACCCAGTACTTC.

The V call is TRBV21-1, the J call TRBJ1-2; TRBD1 reflects the table's D call only, with no check against the DNA. TRBV21-1 constitutes a pseudogene. The CDR3 has 14 residues. CDR3 coding DNA: TGTGCCAGCAGCGTGACAGGGAAAATCCATGGCTACACCTTC. This encodes CASSVTGKIHGYTF.

This chain joins TRBV27 and TRBJ2-3, with TRBD2 matching 11 bases. Germline loops: CDR1 MNHEY, CDR2 SMNVEV (reference sequence). With 5 bases clipped from V and 8 bases from J, the junction kept 3 bases outside the gene matches. CDR3 length: 13 residues. CDR3 in DNA: TGTGCCAGCAGTCCACTAGCGGGGGTTACGCAGTATTTT. Amino acid sequence: CASSPLAGVTQYF.

J is TRBJ2-7 and V is TRBV23-1; D might be TRBD1 (6 bases). TRBV23-1 counts as an open reading frame of uncertain function. CDR3 length: 15 residues. Trimming left V 4 bases short and J 2 bases short, with 15 bases between. CDR3 loop: CASSPTDRMPYEQYF. For the CDR3, the DNA is TGCGCCAGCAGTCCAACCGACAGGATGCCCTACGAGCAGTACTTC.

The CDR3 nucleotides read TGTGCCAGCAGTTACTCGGGACAATATGGCTACACCTTC. It yields the protein CASSYSGQYGYTF. The V call is TRBV6-5, the J call TRBJ1-2, with a possible D match to TRBD1 (6 bases). With 0 bases removed from V and 5 bases from J, the gap between germline ends came to 7 bases. CDR3 length: 13 residues. CDR1 is MNHEY and CDR2 is SVGAGI in the germline V gene.

The chain has TRBV11-2 and TRBJ2-1, with 8 bases matching TRBD2. This CDR3 has 18 residues. V gave up 4 bases and J gave up 4 bases; unmatched junction bases: 15. CDR1 and CDR2 (germline): SGHAT, FQNNGV. As DNA, the CDR3 is TGTGCCAGCAGCTCACTAGGTGTCGGGGGGGACGCTTACAATGAGCAGTTCTTC. As protein: CASSSLGVGGDAYNEQFF.

This chain joins TRBV3-1 (or the pseudogene TRBV3-2) and TRBJ2-3, with D maybe TRBD2 (6 bases). Germline V gives CDR1 LGHDT, CDR2 YNNKEL (reference sequence). The CDR3 spans 13 residues. V shed 3 bases and J shed 5 bases, with 9 bases lying between them. This chain's CDR3 is CASSHWEEDTQYF. DNA for the CDR3: TGTGCCAGCAGCCATTGGGAGGAAGATACGCAGTATTTT.

V and J are TRBV5-6 and TRBJ2-2; D call uncertain. The CDR3 spans 15 residues. V lost 3 bases and J 1 base, leaving 10 bases between the germline ends. The germline CDR1 and CDR2 sequences are SGHDT and YYEEEE. In DNA, the CDR3 is TGTGCCAGCAGCTCGCGTAGACTGAACACCGGGGAGCTGTTTTTT. It codes for CASSSRRLNTGELFF. Full variable domain (outside the CDR3, taken from reference TRBV5-6 and TRBJ2-2): DAGVTQSPTHLIKTRGQQVTLRCSPKSGHDTVSWYQQALGQGPQFIFQYYEEEERQRGNFPDRFSGHQFPNYSSELNVNALLLGDSALYLCASSSRRLNTGELFFGEGSRLTVL.

DNA for the CDR3: TGTGCCAGCAGCTTAAGCGGCTCTGGAAACACCATATATTTT. This gives the protein CASSLSGSGNTIYF. This rearrangement joins TRBV7-9 to TRBJ1-3; the D is unclear. V was cut by 2 bases and J by 0 bases, with 5 bases left in between. The CDR3 consists of 14 residues. The germline V gene encodes CDR1 SEHNR and CDR2 FQNEAQ (reference sequence).

V is TRBV5-6 and J is TRBJ1-2; the D gene is possibly TRBD1 (6 bases). V was trimmed by 0 bases and J by 2 bases, leaving 20 bases between them. The CDR3 is 18 residues long. Germline CDR1 SGHDT, CDR2 YYEEEE. Here the CDR3 reads CASSLGGAGRGPNYGYTF. The CDR3 nucleotides are TGTGCCAGCAGCTTGGGGGGCGCCGGCAGGGGACCGAACTATGGCTACACCTTC.